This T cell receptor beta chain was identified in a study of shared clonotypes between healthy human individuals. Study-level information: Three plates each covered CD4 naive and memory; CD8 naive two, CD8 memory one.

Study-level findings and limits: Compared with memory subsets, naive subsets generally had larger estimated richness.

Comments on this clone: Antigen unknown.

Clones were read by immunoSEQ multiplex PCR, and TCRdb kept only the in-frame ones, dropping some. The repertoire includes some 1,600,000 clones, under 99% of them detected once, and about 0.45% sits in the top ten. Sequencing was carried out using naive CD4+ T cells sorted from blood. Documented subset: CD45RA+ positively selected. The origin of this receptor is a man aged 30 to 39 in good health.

Here the CDR3 DNA reads TGTGCCAGCATGTCCTACGAGCAGTACTTC. Amino acids: CASMSYEQYF. V is TRBV28 and J is TRBJ2-7; D not certain. Germline CDR1 MDHEN, CDR2 SYDVKM. The CDR3 totals 10 residues. Trimming pared 7 bases from V and 1 base from J, leaving 2 bases between.